This T cell receptor (beta chain) was identified in a study of Graves' ophthalmopathy and Graves' hyperthyroidism. This clonotype has more than one count but fewer than ten. The antigen is undetermined. Germline values: CDR1 SGHRS, CDR2 YFSETQ. V lost 4 bases and J lost 2, with 21 bases in between. The CDR3 loop spans 17 amino acids. Scientists amplified the TCR beta CDR3 regions from RNA transcripts. First-round RT-PCR with HTBI primers preceded a second-round multiplex PCR. One entry per CDR3 protein results from TCRdb running MiXCR on the multiplex PCR reads. The sample lists about 550,000 distinct CDR3 sequences, under 45% occurring once. Patients newly diagnosed with hyperthyroidism, under 2 months' duration, were aged 18 to 65, the study reports. Patients were left out if they had other autoimmune diseases, uncontrolled infections, pregnancy or lactation. Study-wide results and caveats: Most expanded clonotypes from thyroid (those above 0.001 frequency) were also found in blood. A model built from 13 signatures distinguished ophthalmopathy from stable hyperthyroidism with about 90% sensitivity and about 80% specificity.

The sequenced material came from peripheral blood or thyroid tissue (not recorded which). The chain recombines TRBV5-1 with TRBJ1-2; D call uncertain. The receptor was isolated from an adult man with Graves' hyperthyroidism. This CDR3 is CASSNPPGLPGNYGYTF. The CDR3 region has the DNA TGCGCCAGCAGCAACCCACCGGGCCTTCCCGGGAACTATGGCTACACCTTC.